These 2 T cell receptor beta chains originate from one sample sequenced in a study of cytomegalovirus exposure and HLA in healthy donors. Both 60 Vbeta primers and 13 Jbeta primers went into the PCR. TCRdb's copy holds only in-frame clones and misses some; the assay was immunoSEQ multiplex PCR. The sample table includes 100,000 to 150,000 clones. The sample taken for sequencing was PBMCs. These TCRs come from a man aged 18 to 30 in good health and CMV-seronegative.

The chain has TRBV6-4 and TRBJ2-3, with 7 positions matching TRBD2. The germline V gene has CDR1 MRHNA and CDR2 SNTAGT. V lost 4 bases, J lost 0 bases, and 4 bases stayed unmatched. This CDR3 is 15 amino acids long. CDR3 DNA: TGTGCCAGCAGTGTATCTAGCGGTAGCACAGATACGCAGTATTTT. Translating gives CASSVSSGSTDTQYF.

The chain joins TRBV5-1 to TRBJ1-6; TRBD1 is a possible D gene (6 bases). V was trimmed by 1 base and J by 2 bases, leaving 7 bases between them. Germline V gene lookup returns CDR1 SGHRS and CDR2 YFSETQ. The CDR3 has 15 residues. CDR3 nucleotides: TGCGCCAGCAGCTTGACAGGGACCTATAATTCACCCCTCCACTTT. Translated: CASSLTGTYNSPLHF.